Listed here are 20 T cell receptor beta chains from one sample, sequenced in a study of blood T cell repertoires in COVID-19. TCRdb's copy holds only in-frame clones and misses some; the assay was immunoSEQ multiplex PCR. This sample has roughly 34,000 clones, with around nine tenths found just once. Sequencing was done on a sample of peripheral blood. The receptor set was obtained from a woman of 80 years or more with active or convalescent COVID-19.

The chain employs TRBV7-9 and TRBJ1-2, with TRBD1 identical over 9 bases. This CDR3 is 17 amino acids long. In germline, CDR1 is SEHNR, CDR2 FQNEAQ (reference sequence). With V trimmed by 2 bases and J by 3 bases, 10 bases remained unmatched. This CDR3 reads CASSLPRGDREDYGYTF. CDR3 bases: TGTGCCAGCAGCTTACCTAGGGGGGACAGGGAGGACTATGGCTACACCTTC.

This chain links TRBV5-1 with TRBJ2-2; 13 bases agree with TRBD2. Germline loops: CDR1 SGHRS, CDR2 YFSETQ. There are 20 residues in the CDR3. The V gene end was trimmed by 4 bases and the J gene end by 3 bases; junction bases not matched to a gene: 15. CDR3 sequence (DNA): TGCGCCAGCAGCATGACCCAGAGCGGACTAGCGGGGGTCTACACCGGGGAGCTGTTTTTT. Residues: CASSMTQSGLAGVYTGELFF. The complete variable domain, with remaining parts taken from reference TRBV5-1 and TRBJ2-2, reads KAGVTQTPRYLIKTRGQQVTLSCSPISGHRSVSWYQQTPGQGLQFLFEYFSETQRNKGNFPGRFSGRQFSNSRSEMNVSTLELGDSALYLCASSMTQSGLAGVYTGELFFGEGSRLTVL.

This chain connects TRBV7-6 to TRBJ1-3, with D tentatively TRBD1 (5 bases). CDR3 size: 16 residues. In germline, CDR1 is SGHVS, CDR2 FNYEAQ. Trimming stripped 2 bases from V and 2 bases from J, with 13 bases between. The CDR3 sequence is CASSLQAVGPGNTIYF. CDR3 DNA sequence: TGTGCCAGCAGCTTACAGGCGGTGGGGCCTGGAAACACCATATATTTT.

The chain recombines TRBV5-1 with TRBJ1-3, with a possible D match to TRBD1 (6 bases). CDR3 size: 15 residues. CDR1 is SGHRS, CDR2 YFSETQ, per germline. Between the trimmed V and J ends, which lost 9 bases and 0 bases, there was a span of 16 bases. In DNA, the CDR3 is TGCGCCAACGACCGGACAGAAAGCTCTGGAAACACCATATATTTT. Translated, it gives CANDRTESSGNTIYF.

This clone was seen once. Written as DNA, the CDR3 is TGTGCCAGTAGTCCCAACCCACTTAACTATGGCTACACCTTC. Translating it yields CASSPNPLNYGYTF. V is TRBV19 and J is TRBJ1-2; D is unresolved. Trimming removed 5 bases at V and 1 base at J, with 11 bases between. The CDR3 is made up of 14 amino acids. From germline, CDR1 is LNHDA and CDR2 SQIVND (reference sequence).

V and J are TRBV27 and TRBJ2-7, with 10 positions matching TRBD1. The CDR3 runs 16 residues. The trim removed 1 base at V and 2 bases at J, leaving 5 bases unmatched. The germline V gene encodes CDR1 MNHEY and CDR2 SMNVEV (reference sequence). The CDR3 DNA is TGTGCCAGCAGTTTATTTACCGGGACAGGGGCCTACGAGCAGTACTTC. The encoded protein is CASSLFTGTGAYEQYF.

This clone appeared a few times. The chain is built from TRBV7-8 and TRBJ1-2; the D is unclear. Trimming removed 0 bases from V and 4 bases from J, with 6 bases in between. Germline V CDR1 and CDR2: SGHVS, FQNEAQ. The CDR3 is 13 amino acids. This chain's CDR3 is CASSLALSYGYTF. CDR3 DNA: TGTGCCAGCAGCTTAGCGCTGAGCTATGGCTACACCTTC. The full variable domain, completed using reference TRBV7-8 and TRBJ1-2, is GAGVSQSPRYKVAKRGQDVALRCDPISGHVSLFWYQQALGQGPEFLTYFQNEAQLDKSGLPSDRFFAERPEGSVSTLKIQRTQQEDSAVYLCASSLALSYGYTFGSGTRLTVV.

The chain recombines TRBV27 with TRBJ1-1; TRBD1 aligns across 10 bases. V lost 3 bases and J lost 5; bases outside the gene matches: 3. This CDR3 has 14 amino acids. The germline V gene has CDR1 MNHEY and CDR2 SMNVEV (reference sequence). The CDR3, as DNA: TGTGCCAGCAGTTTGGGACAGGGGAGGACTGAAGCTTTCTTT. This sequence encodes CASSLGQGRTEAFF.

The chain couples TRBV10-3 to TRBJ2-3; D gene uncertain. The CDR3 consists of 14 residues. Germline assignment: CDR1 ENHRY and CDR2 SYGVKD. Trimming stripped 4 bases from V and 3 bases from J, with 11 bases between. The CDR3 spells CAISVLAPTDTQYF. CDR3 coding DNA: TGTGCCATCAGTGTACTCGCGCCGACAGATACGCAGTATTTT.

The CDR3 nucleotides read TGTGCCAGCAGCTCCGGGACTAGCGGGGTCGATACGCAGTATTTT. Protein: CASSSGTSGVDTQYF. The chain couples TRBV7-9 to TRBJ2-3; 13 bases are shared with TRBD2. Germline V CDR1 and CDR2: SEHNR, FQNEAQ (reference sequence). The CDR3 extends over 15 amino acids. After removal of 4 bases from V and 6 bases from J, the junction contained 4 bases not matched to a gene.

The gene calls are TRBV19 and TRBJ1-5; possibly TRBD1 for D (5 bases). Germline V gene lookup returns CDR1 LNHDA and CDR2 SQIVND (reference sequence). Trimming stripped 2 bases from V and 5 bases from J, with 25 bases between. The CDR3 has 19 amino acids. This chain's CDR3 is CASSIRPPAWGPGDQPQHF. CDR3 DNA: TGTGCCAGTAGTATAAGGCCCCCCGCCTGGGGCCCCGGCGATCAGCCCCAGCATTTT.

The chain carries TRBV5-1 and TRBJ1-6, with 9 bases identical to TRBD1. V lost 4 bases, J lost 8 bases, and 1 base stayed unmatched. This CDR3 has 13 residues. Germline lookup yields CDR1 SGHRS and CDR2 YFSETQ. The CDR3 nucleotides are TGCGCCAGCAGCAGGGACAGGGATTCACCCCTCCACTTT. Its protein is CASSRDRDSPLHF.

This chain links TRBV5-1 with TRBJ1-2; TRBD1 aligns across 11 bases. Trimming took 0 bases from V and 7 from J; bases not matched to a gene: 2. Germline V CDR1 and CDR2: SGHRS, YFSETQ. The CDR3 consists of 14 residues. The CDR3 reads CASSLGDRGFGYTF. The CDR3, as DNA: TGCGCCAGCAGCTTGGGGGACAGGGGGTTTGGCTACACCTTC.

The J gene is TRBJ2-2, the V gene TRBV1; the DNA was not used to check the table's D call, TRBD2. TRBV1 is listed as a pseudogene. The CDR3 is made up of 18 amino acids. CDR3: CTSSQDRSSGRGTGELFF. CDR3 DNA sequence: TGCACCAGCAGCCAAGATCGGAGTAGCGGGCGGGGCACCGGGGAGCTGTTTTTT.

The CDR3 spells CASRGRGPTVNQETQYF. The DNA of the CDR3 is TGTGCCAGCAGGGGGCGGGGGCCAACCGTAAACCAAGAGACCCAGTACTTC. The chain has TRBV3-1 (or the pseudogene TRBV3-2) and TRBJ2-5, with D possibly TRBD2 on 7 matching bases. The germline CDR1 and CDR2 sequences are LGHDT and YNNKEL (reference sequence). Trimming took off 6 bases at V and 0 bases at J, with 20 bases between the two ends. The CDR3 loop spans 17 amino acids.

The chain is built from TRBV11-2 and TRBJ2-4, with D possibly TRBD2 on 6 matching bases. Trimming cost V 8 bases and J 8 bases, with 16 bases left between them. This CDR3 spans 13 amino acids. Germline V CDR1 and CDR2: SGHAT, FQNNGV. In nucleotides, the CDR3 is TGTGCCAGCCGCAGCGGGCTTATGGACATTCAGTACTTC. It specifies CASRSGLMDIQYF. Full variable domain (missing parts from reference TRBV11-2 and TRBJ2-4): EAGVAQSPRYKIIEKRQSVAFWCNPISGHATLYWYQQILGQGPKLLIQFQNNGVVDDSQLPKDRFSAERLKGVDSTLKIQPAKLEDSAVYLCASRSGLMDIQYFGAGTRLSVL.

This sequence joins TRBV7-7 and TRBJ2-3, with D possibly being TRBD2 (6 bases). This CDR3 has 14 amino acids. CDR1 is SSHAT, CDR2 FNYEAQ, per germline (reference sequence). V lost 5 bases and J lost 3, with 12 bases in between. CDR3 sequence reads: CASSPWAGTDTQYF. The DNA of the CDR3 is TGTGCCAGCAGCCCCTGGGCGGGGACAGATACGCAGTATTTT.

This rearrangement joins TRBV3-1 (or the pseudogene TRBV3-2) to TRBJ2-5; 11 bases match TRBD1. CDR3 length: 16 amino acids. V shed 3 bases and J 4 bases; nucleotides not matched to a gene: 7. From germline, CDR1 is LGHDT and CDR2 YNNKEL (reference sequence). CDR3 nucleotides: TGTGCCAGCAGCCAGCCCCGGACAGGGGGCACAGAGACCCAGTACTTC. It encodes CASSQPRTGGTETQYF.

This sequence joins TRBV5-1 and TRBJ1-2; TRBD1 is a possible D gene (5 bases). Trimming stripped 4 bases from V and 5 bases from J, with 18 bases between. The germline gives CDR1 SGHRS, CDR2 YFSETQ. This CDR3 spans 15 amino acids. CDR3 in DNA: TGCGCCAGCAGCCCCTCGGGGCGGGGGAGTTATGGCTACACCTTC. Its protein product is CASSPSGRGSYGYTF.

The rearrangement uses TRBV7-8 and TRBJ2-3; D gene ambiguous. The CDR3 sequence is 15 residues long. Per germline, CDR1 SGHVS and CDR2 FQNEAQ. V was clipped by 1 base and J by 6 bases, with 14 bases between them. The CDR3 sequence is CASSLEYNSRDTQYF. CDR3 DNA: TGTGCCAGCAGCTTAGAGTATAACAGCAGGGATACGCAGTATTTT.